This is a list of T cell receptor beta chains from one sample in a study of GPR56 and killer-like receptors on CD4 memory cells. Reanalyzing the reads, TCRdb keeps one entry per CDR3 protein, without DNA. The clone table shows under 3,500 distinct CDR3 sequences, with the ten largest holding 5.3%. Sequenced input: memory CD4+ T cells from blood. All receptors come from a human donor in good health. Each CDR3 is given with its conserved first and last residue. Size is stated for part of the rows, as once, few or many counts, or as a class when the clone is expanded.

abundance: -; v_gene: TRBV9; j_gene: TRBJ1-2; CDR3aa: CASSSRGGPTNYGYTF
abundance: -; v_gene: TRBV6-1; j_gene: TRBJ2-1; CDR3aa: CASSPPGQLGTSGGVYNEQFF
abundance: large; v_gene: TRBV7-2; j_gene: TRBJ2-2; CDR3aa: CASSLSQLLGELFF
abundance: medium-sized; v_gene: TRBV27; j_gene: TRBJ2-7; CDR3aa: CASSFGGVSSYEQYF
abundance: medium-sized; v_gene: TRBV15; j_gene: TRBJ1-5; CDR3aa: CATSRDWAGGVYSNQPQHF
abundance: -; v_gene: TRBV15; j_gene: TRBJ2-7; CDR3aa: CATSRGGGNYEQYF
abundance: -; v_gene: TRBV6-5; j_gene: TRBJ2-5; CDR3aa: CASSYPTGGQETQYF
abundance: medium-sized; v_gene: TRBV6-2/TRBV6-3; j_gene: TRBJ2-1; CDR3aa: CASRATGARYNEQFF
abundance: medium-sized; v_gene: TRBV9; j_gene: TRBJ1-4; CDR3aa: CASTSGTGGRSEKLFF
abundance: medium-sized; v_gene: TRBV11-1; j_gene: TRBJ2-1; CDR3aa: CASSSPRAGQGYNEQFF
abundance: -; v_gene: TRBV19; j_gene: TRBJ2-5; CDR3aa: CASSTGGRETQYF
abundance: medium-sized; v_gene: TRBV19; j_gene: TRBJ2-3; CDR3aa: CASSPWGGGAQDTQYF
abundance: -; v_gene: TRBV5-4; j_gene: TRBJ2-2; CDR3aa: CASSLAGFNTGELFF
abundance: -; v_gene: TRBV5-5; j_gene: TRBJ2-5; CDR3aa: CASSLDNAGGRTQYF
abundance: -; v_gene: TRBV12-3/TRBV12-4; j_gene: TRBJ2-5; CDR3aa: CASMPGISQETQYF
abundance: large; v_gene: TRBV6-1; j_gene: TRBJ2-1; CDR3aa: CASSGDFSYNEQFF
abundance: -; v_gene: TRBV9; j_gene: TRBJ1-4; CDR3aa: CASSQTVGNEKLFF
abundance: -; v_gene: TRBV6-1; j_gene: TRBJ1-5; CDR3aa: CASSEAEGGSNQPQHF
abundance: -; v_gene: TRBV6-2/TRBV6-3; j_gene: TRBJ2-1; CDR3aa: CASRVGQGLAGGYNEQFF
abundance: -; v_gene: TRBV6-2/TRBV6-3; j_gene: TRBJ2-3; CDR3aa: CASSYSERQDTQYF
abundance: -; v_gene: TRBV20-1; j_gene: TRBJ1-2; CDR3aa: CSAPGRGTFGYTF
abundance: -; v_gene: TRBV9; j_gene: TRBJ2-3; CDR3aa: CASSALGAQGQDTQYF
abundance: -; v_gene: TRBV7-2; j_gene: TRBJ2-3; CDR3aa: CASSILAGGFTDTQYF
abundance: medium-sized; v_gene: TRBV5-6; j_gene: TRBJ2-3; CDR3aa: CASSWGTGVGTDTQYF
abundance: -; v_gene: TRBV11-3; j_gene: TRBJ2-3; CDR3aa: CASSLDGASGETDTQYF
abundance: -; v_gene: TRBV12-3/TRBV12-4; j_gene: TRBJ1-5; CDR3aa: CASSSGLSNQPQHF
abundance: medium-sized; v_gene: TRBV7-2; j_gene: TRBJ2-3; CDR3aa: CASSGPGLAGTGTQYF
abundance: medium-sized; v_gene: TRBV12-3/TRBV12-4; j_gene: TRBJ2-5; CDR3aa: CASSSFRLETQYF
abundance: medium-sized; v_gene: TRBV7-2; j_gene: TRBJ1-2; CDR3aa: CASSHRDHYGYTF
abundance: -; v_gene: TRBV20-1; j_gene: TRBJ1-1; CDR3aa: CSASADTEAFF
abundance: medium-sized; v_gene: TRBV6-5; j_gene: TRBJ1-1; CDR3aa: CASSYLKTGVDTEAFF
abundance: large; v_gene: TRBV6-5; j_gene: TRBJ1-2; CDR3aa: CASSARGREGGYTF
abundance: medium-sized; v_gene: TRBV29-1; j_gene: TRBJ1-1; CDR3aa: CSVGQGAGLTTEAFF
abundance: medium-sized; v_gene: TRBV7-2; j_gene: TRBJ2-5; CDR3aa: CASSLGRDRGEKETQYF
abundance: -; v_gene: TRBV20-1; j_gene: TRBJ2-7; CDR3aa: CSATPIRTNRGLNYEQYF